The 9 T cell receptor beta chains below were found in one sample sequenced in a study of OX40 agonist ivuxolimab in advanced cancers. Measured with immunoSEQ multiplex PCR; TCRdb has only the in-frame clones, and not every one. In the table there are just over 35,000 clones, less than 85% of which are singletons. This specimen was CD4+ or CD8+ T cells sorted from blood, taken in a trial of the OX40 agonist ivuxolimab. The receptor source for this set is an adult with an advanced solid tumor such as melanoma, head and neck, liver or kidney cancer.

The V gene is TRBV11-3, the J gene TRBJ1-1; D remains ambiguous. Germline assignment: CDR1 SGHNT and CDR2 YENEEA. V was clipped by 1 base and J by 3 bases, with 9 bases between them. The CDR3 loop spans 14 amino acids. Here the CDR3 DNA reads TGTGCCAGCAGCTTAGGTCCGAAGGACACTGAAGCTTTCTTT. Translating it yields CASSLGPKDTEAFF.

With respect to this clone: This same CDR3 is encoded by further DNA sequences in the sample. CDR3 region: CASSDLGGGTDTQYF. CDR3 bases: TGTGCCAGCAGTGATCTGGGAGGAGGCACAGATACGCAGTATTTT. The genes are TRBV2 and TRBJ2-3; perhaps TRBD2 as D (6 bases). The V gene lost 3 bases and the J gene lost 1 base, with 11 bases spanning the gap. Germline CDR1 SNHLY, CDR2 FYNNEI. The CDR3 has 15 residues. Using reference TRBV2 and TRBJ2-3 for the parts outside the CDR3, the full variable domain is EPEVTQTPSHQVTQMGQEVILRCVPISNHLYFYWYRQILGQKVEFLVSFYNNEISEKSEIFDDQFSVERPDGSNFTLKIRSTKLEDSAMYFCASSDLGGGTDTQYFGPGTRLTVL.

The chain combines TRBV11-1 with TRBJ2-7; D may be TRBD1 (6 bases). Trimming cost V 4 bases and J 3 bases, with 13 bases left between them. CDR1 SGHAT and CDR2 FQDESV come from the germline V gene (reference sequence). The CDR3 is 14 residues long. CDR3 region: CASSYSRGGYEQYF. As DNA, the CDR3 is TGTGCCAGCAGCTATAGCCGAGGGGGCTACGAGCAGTACTTC.

The V gene is TRBV27, the J gene TRBJ2-3, with D unclear. The V and J ends lost 5 bases and 3 bases respectively, with 15 bases between them. This CDR3 comprises 15 residues. Germline loops: CDR1 MNHEY, CDR2 SMNVEV (reference sequence). The CDR3 DNA sequence: TGTGCCAGCAGTGTAAGGAATGGCGGAACAGATACGCAGTATTTT. Residues: CASSVRNGGTDTQYF.

The J gene is TRBJ2-7, the V gene TRBV7-6; unclear D gene. Deletions cut 0 bases from V and 5 bases from J, with 5 bases between. Germline CDR1 reads SGHVS; CDR2 reads FNYEAQ. The CDR3 runs 12 residues. Here the CDR3 DNA reads TGTGCCAGCAGCTTAGCGCTCGACGAGCAGTACTTC. Protein product: CASSLALDEQYF. The whole variable domain, remainder taken from reference TRBV7-6 and TRBJ2-7, is GAGVSQSPRYKVTKRGQDVALRCDPISGHVSLYWYRQALGQGPEFLTYFNYEAQQDKSGLPNDRFSAERPEGSISTLTIQRTEQRDSAMYRCASSLALDEQYFGPGTRLTVT.

In DNA form, the CDR3 reads TGTGCCAGCAGTTGGCCAGGGGCTAACTATGGCTACACCTTC. It translates to CASSWPGANYGYTF. The rearrangement links TRBV6-6 to TRBJ1-2; tentatively, D is TRBD1 (6 bases). The V end lost 4 bases, the J end lost 0 bases, and 9 bases lay between the germline ends. CDR3 length: 14 residues. CDR1 and CDR2 from the germline V gene are MNHNY and SVGAGI (reference sequence).

V usage is TRBV28 and J usage is TRBJ2-5; D possibly corresponds to TRBD2 (6 bases). The CDR3 consists of 14 residues. Trimming cost V 3 bases and J 4 bases, with 12 bases left between them. Per germline, CDR1 MDHEN and CDR2 SYDVKM. The CDR3 bases are TGTGCCAGCAGTTTGGGCGGGGCCGGAGAGACCCAGTACTTC. It specifies CASSLGGAGETQYF.

The chain carries TRBV15 and TRBJ1-1; weak D call: TRBD1 (6 bases). This CDR3 spans 15 amino acids. V dropped 1 base and J dropped 1 base, with 10 bases sitting between them. The germline CDR1 and CDR2 sequences are LNHNV and YYDKDF (reference sequence). The CDR3, as DNA: TGTGCCACCAGCAGAGGAACAGGGCAGAACACTGAAGCTTTCTTT. The encoded protein is CATSRGTGQNTEAFF.

The chain employs TRBV5-1 and TRBJ2-4, with D maybe TRBD2 (6 bases). Per the germline V gene, CDR1 is SGHRS and CDR2 is YFSETQ. CDR3 length: 17 amino acids. Trimming left V 4 bases short and J 0 bases short, with 17 bases between. CDR3 nucleotides: TGCGCCAGCAGCGGCGAAAAGGGAGGCCTAGCCAAAAACATTCAGTACTTC. It encodes CASSGEKGGLAKNIQYF.